These 15 T cell receptor beta chains were all obtained from the same sample, sequenced in a study of T-cell reconstitution after alpha-beta-depleted transplantation in children. Preparation of the TCRbeta library used unique molecular identifiers. TCRdb analysed the PCR reads with MiXCR anew, one entry per CDR3 protein. Of 450,000 to 700,000 distinct CDR3 sequences in the sample, roughly 27% are singletons; the top ten hold 30% to 40%. The sample was PBMCs, taken before TCRalphabeta/CD19-depleted stem cell transplant. The receptors shown here come from a boy in the first two years of life with Wiskott-Aldrich syndrome, due to receive a stem cell transplant.

The V and J genes are TRBV12-3 or TRBV12-4 and TRBJ1-5; tentative D call: TRBD1 (5 bases). The V end was cut by 6 bases, the J end by 5 bases, with 14 bases between. This CDR3 is built from 14 residues. CDR3 in amino acids: CASSRDSSYQPQHF. The CDR3 bases are TGTGCCAGCAGCCGTGACAGCTCCTATCAGCCCCAGCATTTT.

This chain uses TRBV5-1 with TRBJ2-2, with a tentative D call TRBD2 (5 bases). Trimming left V 3 bases short and J 0 bases short, with 15 bases between. Germline V gene lookup returns CDR1 SGHRS and CDR2 YFSETQ. The CDR3 runs to 17 residues. Written as DNA, the CDR3 is TGCGCCAGCAGCTCAGGTCCGGCTAGCTCGAACACCGGGGAGCTGTTTTTT. Residues: CASSSGPASSNTGELFF. Full variable domain (rest looked up from reference TRBV5-1 and TRBJ2-2): KAGVTQTPRYLIKTRGQQVTLSCSPISGHRSVSWYQQTPGQGLQFLFEYFSETQRNKGNFPGRFSGRQFSNSRSEMNVSTLELGDSALYLCASSSGPASSNTGELFFGEGSRLTVL.

This clonotype occurred a few times. V is TRBV20-1 and J is TRBJ2-2; 10 nucleotides line up with TRBD2. Germline CDR1 and CDR2: DFQATT and SNEGSKA (reference sequence). J lost 2 bases, V lost 3 bases, and 6 bases had no gene match. The CDR3 loop spans 16 amino acids. The CDR3 sequence is CSARLAGDINTGELFF. CDR3 sequence (DNA): TGCAGTGCTAGGCTAGCGGGAGACATTAACACCGGGGAGCTGTTTTTT.

This clonotype was seen a handful of times. The chain has TRBV7-9 and TRBJ2-1, with 9 bases aligning to TRBD2. With 6 bases clipped from V and 6 bases from J, the junction kept 12 bases outside the gene matches. The CDR3 covers 16 residues. Germline CDR1 reads SEHNR; CDR2 reads FQNEAQ (reference sequence). The CDR3 region has the DNA TGTGCCAGCAGTGGAGTAGCGGGAGAACGTTTCAATGAGCAGTTCTTC. It codes for CASSGVAGERFNEQFF.

The chain is built from TRBV7-3 and TRBJ2-7, with unresolved D. V was shortened by 1 base and J by 4 bases, with 11 bases between the two germline ends. The V gene's germline CDR1 is SGHTA and CDR2 FQGTGA. CDR3 size: 14 residues. This CDR3 is CASSLKPGFYEQYF. The CDR3 bases are TGTGCCAGCAGCTTAAAACCCGGTTTTTACGAGCAGTACTTC.

This clonotype was counted between two and nine times. J is TRBJ1-3 and V is TRBV6-1; D remains ambiguous. The V end was cut by 6 bases, the J end by 0 bases, with 9 bases between. CDR3 length equals 14 residues. CDR1 is MNHNS and CDR2 is SASEGT in the germline V gene. CDR3 amino acids: CASSHRSSGNTIYF. In DNA form, the CDR3 reads TGTGCCAGCAGCCACCGGAGCTCTGGAAACACCATATATTTT.

This clonotype was seen a handful of times. The chain is built from TRBV5-1 and TRBJ2-3, with 8 bases identical to TRBD2. The CDR3 is 16 residues long. V gave up 0 bases and J gave up 0 bases; unmatched junction bases: 3. The germline V gene has CDR1 SGHRS and CDR2 YFSETQ. The DNA of the CDR3 is TGCGCCAGCAGCTTGGAGCTAGCGGGTAGCACAGATACGCAGTATTTT. Translating it yields CASSLELAGSTDTQYF.

The V and J genes are TRBV12-3 or TRBV12-4 and TRBJ1-3; D is ambiguous. V gave up 6 bases and J gave up 0 bases, with 12 bases separating them. The CDR3 consists of 15 residues. The CDR3 DNA follows: TGTGCCAGCAGGCGGACGGCGACCTCTGGAAACACCATATATTTT. This encodes CASRRTATSGNTIYF.

This chain uses TRBV20-1 with TRBJ2-7; no clear D gene. V lost 6 bases, J lost 3 bases, and 9 bases lay in between. Germline V gives CDR1 DFQATT, CDR2 SNEGSKA (reference sequence). This CDR3 comprises 11 residues. DNA of the CDR3: TGCAGTGCCCGGGCCGTCTACGAGCAGTACTTC. Amino acids: CSARAVYEQYF.

This clonotype occurred a few times. The chain has TRBV5-1 and TRBJ2-7, with D possibly being TRBD2 (5 bases). Germline V CDR1 and CDR2: SGHRS, YFSETQ. The CDR3 totals 15 residues. Trimming removed 1 base from V and 0 bases from J, with 11 bases in between. CDR3 region: CASSLTGKVSYEQYF. CDR3 bases: TGCGCCAGCAGCTTGACCGGGAAAGTCTCCTACGAGCAGTACTTC.

This rearrangement joins TRBV28 to TRBJ2-3; maybe TRBD1 (6 bases). The germline CDR1 and CDR2 sequences are MDHEN and SYDVKM. The CDR3 is made up of 14 amino acids. With 0 bases removed from V and 4 bases from J, the gap between germline ends came to 8 bases. Here the CDR3 reads CASSLWGAPDTQYF. The CDR3 DNA is TGTGCCAGCAGTTTATGGGGGGCTCCAGATACGCAGTATTTT.

This chain links TRBV20-1 with TRBJ2-7, with D possibly matching TRBD1 (5 bases). The CDR3 is made up of 13 amino acids. CDR1 DFQATT and CDR2 SNEGSKA come from the germline V gene (reference sequence). Trimming shortened V by 7 bases and J by 2 bases, and 15 bases separated the two germline ends. Here the CDR3 DNA reads TGCAGTGTGAAGAGTGGGGCCACCTACGAGCAGTACTTC. This codes for CSVKSGATYEQYF.

The rearrangement joins TRBV5-1 to TRBJ1-2; maybe TRBD1 (5 bases). The CDR3 runs to 19 residues. The V end was cut by 1 base, the J end by 3 bases, with 25 bases between. The germline V gene has CDR1 SGHRS and CDR2 YFSETQ. The DNA of the CDR3 is TGCGCCAGCAGCTTGTTTCCGTCCGGAGGGGTCGGCGGTTACTATGGCTACACCTTC. This translates into CASSLFPSGGVGGYYGYTF.

This clonotype has more than one count but fewer than ten. This chain connects TRBV5-1 to TRBJ2-1; 8 bases agree with TRBD2. Germline CDR1 is SGHRS and CDR2 is YFSETQ. The CDR3 has 14 amino acids. Trimming cost V 1 base and J 5 bases; bases outside gene matches: 2. The chain's CDR3 is CASSLPSGHNEQFF. The CDR3 DNA sequence: TGCGCCAGCAGCTTGCCTAGCGGGCACAATGAGCAGTTCTTC. Full variable domain (missing parts from reference TRBV5-1 and TRBJ2-1): KAGVTQTPRYLIKTRGQQVTLSCSPISGHRSVSWYQQTPGQGLQFLFEYFSETQRNKGNFPGRFSGRQFSNSRSEMNVSTLELGDSALYLCASSLPSGHNEQFFGPGTRLTVL.

This clonotype was counted between two and nine times. The chain couples TRBV27 to TRBJ2-3; TRBD1 agrees at 11 bases. Losses at the gene ends were 5 bases for V and 1 base for J; bases not matched to a gene: 8. The CDR3 has 17 residues. Germline V gene lookup returns CDR1 MNHEY and CDR2 SMNVEV (reference sequence). The CDR3, as DNA: TGTGCCAGCAGTGTACCCAGGACAGGGGGCCGCACAGATACGCAGTATTTT. It is translated as CASSVPRTGGRTDTQYF.